This T cell receptor (beta chain) emerged from a study of PD-1 and CTLA-4 blockade in melanoma. V was cut by 0 bases and J by 8 bases, with 13 bases left in between. In germline, CDR1 is LGHNA, CDR2 YSLEER. The CDR3 is 15 residues long. Only in-frame clones appear in the TCRdb table, and some are missing; sequencing was by immunoSEQ multiplex PCR. The sample lists tens of thousands of clones, around 89% occurring once. The origin of this receptor is a human donor with melanoma. Sequencing used CD8+ T cells from peripheral blood, obtained before anti-PD-1 treatment. The chain links TRBV4-3 to TRBJ1-4; no reliable D call. In nucleotides, the CDR3 is TGCGCCAGCAGCCAAGATGTCGGGGTGTTCGAAAAACTGTTTTTT. Translating it yields CASSQDVGVFEKLFF.